This entry features one T cell receptor beta chain sequence. The antigen is unknown. CDR3 size: 17 residues. CDR1 and CDR2 (germline): SGHRS, YFSETQ. Trimming stripped 0 bases from V and 1 base from J, with 16 bases between. This sample stems from a study of T cell responses to AZD1222 COVID-19 vaccine. The overall study: Both about-4-week and about-12-week second-dose recipients were combined. Study-level findings and limits: Spike-specific TCR breadth and depth went up after people got two AZD1222 doses. Sampling that yielded the repertoires occurred only after the peak T cell response. Only a handful of AZD1222 recipients tested seropositive at baseline.

Profiling relied on immunoSEQ multiplex PCR, and the TCRdb table lists in-frame clones only, not all of them. Here the sample spans 96,000 or so clones, about nine tenths being singletons. The receptor's source is an adult in good health. The chain recombines TRBV5-1 with TRBJ1-1, with D possibly matching TRBD1 (6 bases). The sample in question was peripheral blood, obtained on day 0 of AZD1222 vaccination. For the CDR3, the DNA is TGCGCCAGCAGCTTGGGGGGCCAGGGGATGGGGAACACTGAAGCTTTCTTT. This encodes CASSLGGQGMGNTEAFF.